These 12 T cell receptor beta chains came from one sample sequenced in a study of Ad26.COV2.S vaccination and SARS-CoV-2 variants. As for treatment: over 15 received Ad26.COV2.S at low or high dose, single or two shots; 5 received placebo; per-sample allocation not given. Samples were taken on day 63 after the first vaccine or placebo injection. The method was immunoSEQ multiplex PCR; TCRdb's version includes in-frame clones alone and lacks a portion of them. The table has 400,000 to 450,000 clones, 80% to 95% seen once. Here the sequenced sample was peripheral blood, taken in a trial of Ad26.COV2.S vaccine versus placebo. Receptors were obtained from a person aged 18-60 years who received the Ad26.COV2.S COVID-19 vaccine or a placebo.

The chain links TRBV7-9 to TRBJ2-1; maybe TRBD2 (5 bases). The length of the CDR3 is 14 residues. Per the germline V gene, CDR1 is SEHNR and CDR2 is FQNEAQ (reference sequence). Trimming took off 1 base at V and 3 bases at J, with 7 bases between the two ends. In DNA form, the CDR3 reads TGTGCCAGCAGCTTAGGGACTGACTACAATGAGCAGTTCTTC. Its translation: CASSLGTDYNEQFF.

The rearrangement links TRBV27 to TRBJ2-7; 8 bases align to TRBD2. The CDR3 runs to 15 residues. The germline CDR1 and CDR2 sequences are MNHEY and SMNVEV (reference sequence). Germline trimming cut 3 bases from V and 5 bases from J; bases unmatched to any gene: 9. The CDR3 reads CASSFLGTSPHEQYF. The CDR3 DNA is TGTGCCAGCAGTTTCCTGGGGACTAGTCCCCACGAGCAGTACTTC.

The rearrangement joins TRBV13 to TRBJ2-1; D unclear. CDR1 and CDR2 (germline): PRHDT, FYEKMQ (reference sequence). Between the trimmed V and J ends, which lost 1 base and 15 bases, there was a span of 13 bases. This CDR3 has 12 residues. The DNA for the CDR3 is TGTGCCAGCAGCTTAGATATGGGGATACGGTTCTTC. Protein sequence: CASSLDMGIRFF.

The chain carries TRBV7-9 and TRBJ1-2; 7 bases align to TRBD1. J gave up 6 bases and V 6 bases, and 16 bases lay outside the gene matches. CDR3 length: 16 amino acids. Germline V gives CDR1 SEHNR, CDR2 FQNEAQ (reference sequence). The CDR3 DNA reads as TGTGCCAGCAGTAGGGGACAGCTCTCTTTAAAGAATGGCTACACCTTC. It codes for CASSRGQLSLKNGYTF. Variable domain in full (rest from reference TRBV7-9 and TRBJ1-2): DTGVSQNPRHKITKRGQNVTFRCDPISEHNRLYWYRQTLGQGPEFLTYFQNEAQLEKSRLLSDRFSAERPKGSFSTLEIQRTEQGDSAMYLCASSRGQLSLKNGYTFGSGTRLTVV.

The chain joins TRBV19 to TRBJ1-2; perhaps TRBD1 as D (6 bases). The CDR3 runs to 14 residues. CDR1 and CDR2 from the germline V gene are LNHDA and SQIVND (reference sequence). The V gene lost 7 bases and the J gene lost 3 bases, with 15 bases spanning the gap. CDR3 DNA: TGTGCCAGTACCGGGACATCGCTTTACTATGGCTACACCTTC. Amino acids: CASTGTSLYYGYTF. The complete variable domain, with remaining parts taken from reference TRBV19 and TRBJ1-2, reads DGGITQSPKYLFRKEGQNVTLSCEQNLNHDAMYWYRQDPGQGLRLIYYSQIVNDFQKGDIAEGYSVSREKKESFPLTVTSAQKNPTAFYLCASTGTSLYYGYTFGSGTRLTVV.

The CDR3 here is CASSSPGHPNQPQHF. The CDR3 bases are TGTGCCAGTAGCTCGCCGGGACATCCCAATCAGCCCCAGCATTTT. The chain carries TRBV19 and TRBJ1-5; D is possibly TRBD1 (6 bases). CDR3 length equals 15 residues. V lost 6 bases and J 3 bases, leaving 15 bases between the germline ends. Germline assignment: CDR1 LNHDA and CDR2 SQIVND (reference sequence).

The chain couples TRBV7-8 to TRBJ2-3; D is perhaps TRBD2 (5 bases). This CDR3 is built from 14 residues. The germline V gene encodes CDR1 SGHVS and CDR2 FQNEAQ. Trimming left V 1 base short and J 3 bases short, with 8 bases between. The CDR3 sequence is CASSLGTGTDTQYF. CDR3 sequence (DNA): TGTGCCAGCAGCTTAGGAACGGGAACAGATACGCAGTATTTT.

CDR3 in DNA: TGTGCCAGCAGGGGGACAGGGGGCCCTGGCACTGAAGCTTTCTTT. This sequence encodes CASRGTGGPGTEAFF. This rearrangement joins TRBV2 to TRBJ1-1, with 12 nucleotides matching TRBD1. Germline assignment: CDR1 SNHLY and CDR2 FYNNEI. V was pared by 6 bases and J by 4 bases, with 6 bases of the junction left unmatched. The CDR3 runs 15 residues. Combining the CDR3 with reference TRBV2 and TRBJ1-1 gives the whole variable domain EPEVTQTPSHQVTQMGQEVILRCVPISNHLYFYWYRQILGQKVEFLVSFYNNEISEKSEIFDDQFSVERPDGSNFTLKIRSTKLEDSAMYFCASRGTGGPGTEAFFGQGTRLTVV.

The chain is built from TRBV19 and TRBJ2-5, with D uncertain. Germline V lookup: CDR1 LNHDA, CDR2 SQIVND (reference sequence). Trimming took off 1 base at V and 5 bases at J, with 8 bases between the two ends. This CDR3 is built from 13 residues. The CDR3 spells CASSIAVLETQYF. Written as DNA, the CDR3 is TGTGCCAGTAGTATAGCAGTTCTGGAGACCCAGTACTTC.

This chain links TRBV4-3 with TRBJ2-7; either TRBD1 or TRBD2 may fit D (5 bases each). V was shortened by 0 bases and J by 2 bases, with 11 bases between the two germline ends. Germline-derived CDR1 and CDR2 are LGHNA and YSLEER. This CDR3 spans 15 amino acids. CDR3 sequence: CASSQDQGATYEQYF. DNA of the CDR3: TGCGCCAGCAGCCAAGACCAGGGAGCAACCTACGAGCAGTACTTC.

The V call is TRBV28, the J call TRBJ1-1, with 8 bases lining up with TRBD1. The CDR3 consists of 15 residues. Germline V gene lookup returns CDR1 MDHEN and CDR2 SYDVKM. After removal of 4 bases from V and 0 bases from J, the junction contained 4 bases not matched to a gene. This CDR3 is CASSSPTGVNTEAFF. The DNA for the CDR3 is TGTGCCAGCAGTTCTCCGACAGGGGTGAACACTGAAGCTTTCTTT. Variable domain in full (rest from reference TRBV28 and TRBJ1-1): DVKVTQSSRYLVKRTGEKVFLECVQDMDHENMFWYRQDPGLGLRLIYFSYDVKMKEKGDIPEGYSVSREKKERFSLILESASTNQTSMYLCASSSPTGVNTEAFFGQGTRLTVV.

The chain couples TRBV4-1 to TRBJ1-4; possibly TRBD1 for D (5 bases). Per the germline V gene, CDR1 is MGHRA and CDR2 is YSYEKL. The V end was cut by 2 bases, the J end by 3 bases, with 10 bases between. The CDR3 covers 15 residues. The CDR3 loop is CASSQFRDPNEKLFF. The CDR3 region has the DNA TGCGCCAGCAGCCAATTCCGGGACCCTAATGAAAAACTGTTTTTT.